The TCR beta chain described here comes from a study of blood T cell repertoires in COVID-19. Methods used by the authors: Researchers report that nucleated cell counts were estimated from reference gene primer amplification. The data were produced by immunoSEQ multiplex PCR, yet TCRdb's version contains in-frame clones alone and is incomplete. V and J calls and clone size come straight from that table; D and trimming were deduced from the DNA. The table has 98,000 or so clones, 86% seen once. CDR1 and CDR2 from the germline V gene are SGHRS and YFSETQ. The CDR3 runs to 15 residues. J gave up 4 bases and V 4 bases, and 5 bases lay outside the gene matches.

The sequence was collected from a woman aged 55 to 70 in a cohort sampled during active or convalescent COVID-19. The chain is built from TRBV5-1 and TRBJ2-2; TRBD1 matches 9 bases. The sample consisted of peripheral blood. CDR3 in amino acids: CASSEQGAGTGELFF. CDR3 nucleotide sequence: TGCGCCAGCAGCGAACAGGGGGCAGGCACCGGGGAGCTGTTTTTT.